Presented here are 20 T cell receptor beta chains from one specimen sequenced in a study of shared clonotypes between healthy human individuals. Naive-designated CD8 cells lacked CD45RO, were positively enriched for CCR7, and omitted terminally differentiated effector memory CD45RA+ cells. Clones were read by immunoSEQ multiplex PCR, and TCRdb kept only the in-frame ones, dropping some. In the table there are about 580,000 clones, roughly 98% of which are singletons. Sequencing input: naive CD8+ T cells sorted from blood. The receptors shown here come from a man aged 25-45 years in good health.

This chain connects TRBV5-1 to TRBJ2-2; D assignment may be TRBD1 or TRBD2 (5 bases each). There are 14 residues in the CDR3. Trimming removed 4 bases at V and 6 bases at J, with 13 bases between. CDR1 is SGHRS, CDR2 YFSETQ, per germline. The CDR3 nucleotides are TGCGCCAGCAGCCTTCCGGGGCCCGCCGGGGAGCTGTTTTTT. Translation gives CASSLPGPAGELFF.

The chain is built from TRBV7-8 and TRBJ1-4; a possible D gene is TRBD1 (5 bases). The length of the CDR3 is 16 residues. The germline V gene encodes CDR1 SGHVS and CDR2 FQNEAQ. Deletions cut 5 bases from V and 6 bases from J, with 19 bases between. CDR3 sequence reads: CASSPIGGGSHEKLFF. The CDR3 nucleotides are TGTGCCAGCAGCCCCATCGGTGGGGGGAGCCATGAAAAACTGTTTTTT. The full variable domain, its missing parts supplied by reference TRBV7-8 and TRBJ1-4, is GAGVSQSPRYKVAKRGQDVALRCDPISGHVSLFWYQQALGQGPEFLTYFQNEAQLDKSGLPSDRFFAERPEGSVSTLKIQRTQQEDSAVYLCASSPIGGGSHEKLFFGSGTQLSVL.

The V call is TRBV19, the J call TRBJ1-2; TRBD1 aligns across 7 bases. Germline V CDR1 and CDR2: LNHDA, SQIVND (reference sequence). With V trimmed by 7 bases and J by 4 bases, 12 bases remained unmatched. The CDR3 is 15 residues long. The CDR3 DNA reads TGTGCCAGTAATACCGGGACAGAGTACTTCTATGGCTACACCTTC. Protein product: CASNTGTEYFYGYTF.

This sequence joins TRBV4-1 and TRBJ2-7; a possible D gene is TRBD1 (6 bases). The CDR3 is made up of 14 amino acids. V was pared by 0 bases and J by 3 bases, with 9 bases between. Germline V gene data show CDR1 as MGHRA and CDR2 as YSYEKL. DNA of the CDR3: TGCGCCAGCAGCCAAGAGAGGGGGATCTACGAGCAGTACTTC. This translates into CASSQERGIYEQYF.

CDR3 residues: CSVEGRGAYNEQFF. CDR3 DNA sequence: TGCAGCGTCGAGGGTCGGGGGGCCTACAATGAGCAGTTCTTC. The gene calls are TRBV29-1 and TRBJ2-1; 7 nucleotides align to TRBD2. The V gene's germline CDR1 is SQVTM and CDR2 ANQGSEA. V trimming: 6 bases; J trimming: 2 bases; junction bases outside the gene matches: 7. The CDR3 runs 14 residues.

V and J are TRBV29-1 and TRBJ2-2; 9 nucleotides align to TRBD1. The V segment lost 5 bases and the J segment 5 bases; nucleotides outside the gene matches: 3. The length of the CDR3 is 13 residues. CDR1 and CDR2 from the germline V gene are SQVTM and ANQGSEA. The CDR3 sequence is CSVSDRGTGELFF. The CDR3 DNA follows: TGCAGCGTTTCTGACAGGGGGACCGGGGAGCTGTTTTTT.

The V gene is TRBV2, the J gene TRBJ1-1, with 7 bases lining up with TRBD1. Trimming removed 5 bases from V and 0 bases from J; junction bases left unmatched: 9. This CDR3 has 16 residues. Germline loops: CDR1 SNHLY, CDR2 FYNNEI. This CDR3 reads CASSYGQASMNTEAFF. CDR3 bases: TGTGCCAGCAGTTATGGACAGGCGAGCATGAACACTGAAGCTTTCTTT. The variable domain in full, completed from reference TRBV2 and TRBJ1-1, reads EPEVTQTPSHQVTQMGQEVILRCVPISNHLYFYWYRQILGQKVEFLVSFYNNEISEKSEIFDDQFSVERPDGSNFTLKIRSTKLEDSAMYFCASSYGQASMNTEAFFGQGTRLTVV.

The chain combines TRBV4-3 with TRBJ2-1; tentatively, D is TRBD1 or TRBD2 (5 bases each). The CDR3 runs to 15 residues. The ends were cut back, 1 base at V and 2 bases at J, with 9 bases in the middle. Per the germline V gene, CDR1 is LGHNA and CDR2 is YSLEER. CDR3 coding DNA: TGCGCCAGCAGCCAAGGACGGGACCCCTACAATGAGCAGTTCTTC. It encodes CASSQGRDPYNEQFF.

V usage is TRBV7-3 and J usage is TRBJ2-1, with D maybe TRBD2 (5 bases). V was cut by 2 bases and J by 6 bases, with 17 bases left in between. CDR3 length: 16 residues. CDR1 and CDR2 from the germline V gene are SGHTA and FQGTGA. CDR3 sequence: CASSLFGSGAPNEQFF. The CDR3, as DNA: TGTGCCAGCAGCTTATTTGGGAGCGGAGCCCCCAATGAGCAGTTCTTC.

This chain links TRBV13 with TRBJ2-1; 12 positions match TRBD2. V trimming: 3 bases; J trimming: 5 bases; junction bases outside the gene matches: 2. The CDR3 covers 15 residues. Germline-derived CDR1 and CDR2 are PRHDT and FYEKMQ (reference sequence). As DNA, the CDR3 is TGTGCCAGCAGCTTGAGGACTAGCGGGGACAATGAGCAGTTCTTC. This gives the protein CASSLRTSGDNEQFF.

The chain has TRBV9 and TRBJ2-1; 10 nucleotides agree with TRBD2. The CDR3 length is 18 residues. The germline V gene has CDR1 SGDLS and CDR2 YYNGEE. After removal of 0 bases from V and 0 bases from J, the junction contained 6 bases not matched to a gene. In nucleotides, the CDR3 is TGTGCCAGCAGCGTAGGAACTAGCGGGGTGAGCTCCTACAATGAGCAGTTCTTC. The encoded protein is CASSVGTSGVSSYNEQFF.

The chain has TRBV14 and TRBJ2-7; 12 positions match TRBD2. This CDR3 spans 15 amino acids. Germline CDR1 reads SGHDN; CDR2 reads FVKESK. Trimming cost V 5 bases and J 0 bases; bases outside gene matches: 2. The CDR3 sequence is CASSMGLAGSYEQYF. For the CDR3, the DNA is TGTGCCAGCAGCATGGGACTAGCGGGCTCCTACGAGCAGTACTTC.

The rearrangement uses TRBV19 and TRBJ2-7; tentatively, D is TRBD2 (6 bases). Germline V lookup: CDR1 LNHDA, CDR2 SQIVND (reference sequence). Trimming pared 2 bases from V and 1 base from J, leaving 9 bases between. The CDR3 extends over 14 amino acids. CDR3 region: CASSISGPSYEQYF. The CDR3 coding sequence is TGTGCCAGTAGTATAAGCGGGCCGTCCTACGAGCAGTACTTC.

V gene TRBV6-6 combines with J gene TRBJ2-1; unclear D gene. This CDR3 is built from 12 residues. The V and J ends lost 6 bases and 7 bases respectively, with 10 bases between them. Looked up from germline, CDR1 is MNHNY and CDR2 is SVGAGI (reference sequence). CDR3 loop: CASRSWGNEQFF. CDR3 DNA sequence: TGTGCCAGCAGGTCCTGGGGTAATGAGCAGTTCTTC.

CDR3 DNA: TGTGCCAGCAGCTTTCTGTCGGGGGACGAAAAACTGTTTTTT. Its protein product is CASSFLSGDEKLFF. V and J are TRBV7-9 and TRBJ1-4; possibly TRBD1 for D (5 bases). V lost 3 bases to trimming and J lost 8 bases, with 13 bases between them. Germline V lookup: CDR1 SEHNR, CDR2 FQNEAQ (reference sequence). The CDR3 consists of 14 residues.

This sequence joins TRBV25-1 and TRBJ2-7, with D perhaps TRBD1 or TRBD2 (6 bases each). The CDR3 has 13 amino acids. The V end was cut by 1 base, the J end by 5 bases, with 9 bases between. The germline V gene has CDR1 MGHDK and CDR2 SYGVNS. The CDR3 nucleotides read TGTGCCAGCAGTGAATTCGGGGGCCACGAGCAGTACTTC. Its protein is CASSEFGGHEQYF.

J is TRBJ2-7 and V is TRBV5-5; 15 bases match TRBD2. The CDR3 length is 18 residues. J gave up 6 bases and V 1 base, and 11 bases lay outside the gene matches. Looked up from germline, CDR1 is SGHKS and CDR2 is YYEKEE (reference sequence). CDR3: CASSLSGLAGGPSAEQYF. CDR3 bases: TGTGCCAGCAGCTTGTCCGGACTAGCGGGAGGGCCGAGTGCCGAGCAGTACTTC. Variable domain in full (rest from reference TRBV5-5 and TRBJ2-7): DAGVTQSPTHLIKTRGQQVTLRCSPISGHKSVSWYQQVLGQGPQFIFQYYEKEERGRGNFPDRFSARQFPNYSSELNVNALLLGDSALYLCASSLSGLAGGPSAEQYFGPGTRLTVT.

The V gene is TRBV9, the J gene TRBJ2-2; 9 bases fit TRBD1. The CDR3 length is 16 residues. V dropped 4 bases and J dropped 3; count of bases not matched to a gene: 7. Per germline, CDR1 SGDLS and CDR2 YYNGEE. The chain's CDR3 is CASSPSQGADTGELFF. The CDR3 region has the DNA TGTGCCAGCAGCCCATCACAGGGGGCAGACACCGGGGAGCTGTTTTTT.

The V gene is TRBV5-5, the J gene TRBJ2-2, with D perhaps matching TRBD2 (5 bases). This CDR3 comprises 15 residues. From germline, CDR1 is SGHKS and CDR2 YYEKEE (reference sequence). V lost 1 base and J 4 bases, leaving 11 bases between the germline ends. The CDR3 sequence: CASSLLGDSTGELFF. Here the CDR3 DNA reads TGTGCCAGCAGCTTGCTCGGGGATAGCACCGGGGAGCTGTTTTTT.

V usage is TRBV5-4 and J usage is TRBJ2-7; D may be TRBD2 (6 bases). V lost 4 bases, J lost 5 bases, and 13 bases lay in between. This CDR3 has 13 amino acids. The V gene's germline CDR1 is SGHNT and CDR2 YYREEE (reference sequence). The CDR3 sequence: CASSALGTDEQYF. The CDR3 bases are TGTGCCAGCAGCGCGTTGGGGACTGACGAGCAGTACTTC.